This TCR beta chain is from a study of spatial heterogeneity in lung cancer. TCR cDNA molecules were tagged individually, and each one carried a unique molecular identifier. TCRdb re-called the 5' RACE reads with MiXCR, one entry per CDR3 protein. The table shows tens of thousands of distinct CDR3 sequences, with roughly 6.5% occurring only once. The CDR3 consists of 15 residues. Germline assignment: CDR1 MNHNS and CDR2 SASEGT. V was pared by 7 bases and J by 4 bases, with 9 bases of the junction left unmatched. This clonotype was seen more than once but under ten times. As for time point: sample taken at primary tumor resection. Sequencing was performed on whole RNA extracted from tumor and nontumor lung tissue, or from frozen PBMC, and the material was left unsorted.

The sequence was obtained from a female donor with early-stage non-small cell lung cancer. Sequencing used PBMCs, obtained at surgery. The chain links TRBV6-1 to TRBJ2-2; 7 positions match TRBD1. The CDR3 nucleotides are TGTGCCAGCACCAAGTACAGGGGAAGCACCGGGGAGCTGTTTTTT. Protein sequence: CASTKYRGSTGELFF.